Shown below are 21 T cell receptor beta chains from a single sample sequenced in a study of blood T cell repertoires in COVID-19. The assay was immunoSEQ multiplex PCR, and TCRdb's table has in-frame clones only and misses some. The sample lists some 240,000 clones, roughly 83% occurring once. Source material: peripheral blood. Receptor source: a woman at least 80 years old with acute or convalescent COVID-19.

This chain uses TRBV28 with TRBJ1-4; tentatively, D is TRBD1 (6 bases). V was clipped by 4 bases and J by 5 bases, with 11 bases between them. Germline V gives CDR1 MDHEN, CDR2 SYDVKM. CDR3 length equals 14 residues. DNA for the CDR3: TGTGCCAGCAGTTCCCCCGGGACAAATGAAAAACTGTTTTTT. Its translation: CASSSPGTNEKLFF.

The CDR3 region is CASSLSRGDTQYF. The DNA of the CDR3 is TGTGCCAGCAGTCTGTCTAGAGGAGATACGCAGTATTTT. The gene calls are TRBV28 and TRBJ2-3; D gene unclear. Deletions cut 5 bases from V and 5 bases from J, with 11 bases between. The CDR3 is 13 residues long. The V gene's germline CDR1 is MDHEN and CDR2 SYDVKM.

This chain connects TRBV11-1 to TRBJ1-5; 7 nucleotides align to TRBD1. CDR3 length: 14 residues. J was trimmed by 5 bases and V by 5 bases; bases with no gene match: 6. Germline CDR1 SGHAT, CDR2 FQDESV (reference sequence). CDR3 residues: CASSADREHQPQHF. The CDR3 nucleotides read TGTGCCAGCAGCGCCGACAGGGAGCATCAGCCCCAGCATTTT. Full variable domain (remainder filled in from reference TRBV11-1 and TRBJ1-5): EAEVAQSPRYKITEKSQAVAFWCDPISGHATLYWYRQILGQGPELLVQFQDESVVDDSQLPKDRFSAERLKGVDSTLKIQPAELGDSAMYLCASSADREHQPQHFGDGTRLSIL.

The chain recombines TRBV15 with TRBJ2-1, with 12 bases that match TRBD2. Per the germline V gene, CDR1 is LNHNV and CDR2 is YYDKDF (reference sequence). This CDR3 has 24 amino acids. V shed 0 bases and J 3 bases; nucleotides not matched to a gene: 24. CDR3 residues: CATSRDMVGTGDPGLAGLYNEQFF. DNA for the CDR3: TGTGCCACCAGCAGAGATATGGTAGGGACAGGGGACCCGGGACTAGCGGGCCTCTACAATGAGCAGTTCTTC.

This chain uses TRBV2 with TRBJ2-1; 8 nucleotides match TRBD1. The CDR3 runs to 14 residues. Germline V gives CDR1 SNHLY, CDR2 FYNNEI. V lost 6 bases and J lost 10; bases outside the gene matches: 11. CDR3 residues: CASSVMQGAGEQFF. The DNA of the CDR3 is TGTGCCAGCAGCGTGATGCAGGGGGCAGGGGAGCAGTTCTTC.

This clone is a singleton in its sample. An end of the junction differs from the germline gene, which may be a read error. The J gene is TRBJ2-2, the V gene TRBV7-7; TRBD1 is a possible D gene (5 bases). CDR3 size: 14 residues. Germline loops: CDR1 SSHAT, CDR2 FNYEAQ (reference sequence). The chain's CDR3 is CASSIGQNTGELFF. The CDR3 DNA follows: TGTGCTAGCAGCATTGGACAGAACACCGGGGAGCTGTTTTTT.

This clone was observed a few times. The rearrangement joins TRBV2 to TRBJ1-6; TRBD1 aligns across 8 bases. Germline V gene sequence: CDR1 SNHLY, CDR2 FYNNEI. The CDR3 is 14 residues long. V lost 8 bases, J lost 7 bases, and 7 bases stayed unmatched. The DNA for the CDR3 is TGTGCCAGCTGCCCCGGGACAGGAAATTCACCCCTCCACTTT. Translation gives CASCPGTGNSPLHF.

This clone came up once. The chain is built from TRBV19 and TRBJ1-4, with D possibly being TRBD1 (5 bases). Germline CDR1 is LNHDA and CDR2 is SQIVND (reference sequence). The CDR3 sequence is 15 residues long. Trimming left V 5 bases short and J 11 bases short, with 21 bases between. CDR3 sequence (DNA): TGTGCCAGTAGTCTTAGGTCAGGGCTGGATGGCAAACTGTTTTTT. Translation: CASSLRSGLDGKLFF.

The chain joins TRBV4-1 to TRBJ1-4; D is perhaps TRBD1 (6 bases). Germline V lookup: CDR1 MGHRA, CDR2 YSYEKL. The CDR3 loop spans 19 amino acids. V was cut by 4 bases and J by 0 bases, with 21 bases left in between. The CDR3 DNA is TGCGCCAGCAGCCCATCAGAATCCCCCTACAGGGCAACTAATGAAAAACTGTTTTTT. Its translation is CASSPSESPYRATNEKLFF.

The J gene is TRBJ1-2, the V gene TRBV19; D is ambiguous. The V gene lost 5 bases and the J gene lost 2 bases, with 12 bases spanning the gap. Germline assignment: CDR1 LNHDA and CDR2 SQIVND (reference sequence). This CDR3 is built from 14 residues. The CDR3 DNA is TGTGCCAGTAGTTCCGGCAGGCCGAACTATGGCTACACCTTC. Translated: CASSSGRPNYGYTF.

Concerning this clone: This sample also contains other DNA sequences that code for the same CDR3. The genes are TRBV2 and TRBJ1-5; 9 bases are shared with TRBD1. The germline CDR1 and CDR2 sequences are SNHLY and FYNNEI. Unmatched junction bases numbered 2, after V lost 6 bases and J lost 2 bases. CDR3 length: 14 amino acids. The CDR3 DNA follows: TGTGCCAGCAGCCGGGACAGGGGCAATCAGCCCCAGCATTTT. Its translation: CASSRDRGNQPQHF. Based on the CDR3 plus reference TRBV2 and TRBJ1-5, the full variable domain is EPEVTQTPSHQVTQMGQEVILRCVPISNHLYFYWYRQILGQKVEFLVSFYNNEISEKSEIFDDQFSVERPDGSNFTLKIRSTKLEDSAMYFCASSRDRGNQPQHFGDGTRLSIL.

The chain carries TRBV7-9 and TRBJ2-2; D perhaps matches TRBD2 (5 bases). V lost 5 bases to trimming and J lost 6 bases, with 19 bases between them. Germline CDR1 is SEHNR and CDR2 is FQNEAQ (reference sequence). The CDR3 is 16 residues long. CDR3 sequence reads: CASSRPGTGSPGELFF. As DNA, the CDR3 is TGTGCCAGCAGCCGACCGGGAACGGGCTCACCCGGGGAGCTGTTTTTT.

CDR3 sequence reads: CASSLVAGGTNTEAFF. CDR3 nucleotides: TGTGCCAGCAGCTTAGTGGCAGGGGGCACGAACACTGAAGCTTTCTTT. This chain connects TRBV7-2 to TRBJ1-1; 8 bases align to TRBD1. Losses at the gene ends were 1 base for V and 1 base for J; bases not matched to a gene: 5. This CDR3 spans 16 amino acids. The V gene's germline CDR1 is SGHTA and CDR2 FQGNSA.

The chain has TRBV28 and TRBJ1-1, with D unclear. Germline-derived CDR1 and CDR2 are MDHEN and SYDVKM. This CDR3 has 12 residues. V lost 3 bases, J lost 9 bases, and 11 bases lay in between. The CDR3 DNA follows: TGTGCCAGCAGTTTGCGGCAGACTCAAGCTTTCTTT. This codes for CASSLRQTQAFF.

The rearrangement joins TRBV5-1 to TRBJ1-3; D is uncertain. The V end was cut by 5 bases, the J end by 1 base, with 10 bases between. The CDR3 runs to 14 residues. Germline CDR1 reads SGHRS; CDR2 reads YFSETQ. The CDR3 protein is CASRYGESGNTIYF. The CDR3 DNA reads TGCGCCAGCAGATACGGTGAATCTGGAAACACCATATATTTT. Variable domain in full (rest from reference TRBV5-1 and TRBJ1-3): KAGVTQTPRYLIKTRGQQVTLSCSPISGHRSVSWYQQTPGQGLQFLFEYFSETQRNKGNFPGRFSGRQFSNSRSEMNVSTLELGDSALYLCASRYGESGNTIYFGEGSWLTVV.

The J gene is TRBJ1-6, the V gene TRBV15; maybe TRBD1 (5 bases). The CDR3 sequence is 14 residues long. The germline CDR1 and CDR2 sequences are LNHNV and YYDKDF (reference sequence). The V and J ends lost 3 bases and 8 bases respectively, with 11 bases between them. The CDR3 nucleotides are TGTGCCACCAGCAGGGGGTGGGGGGATTCACCCCTCCACTTT. Protein product: CATSRGWGDSPLHF.

This clone was counted between two and nine times. The chain joins TRBV5-6 to TRBJ1-4; unclear D gene. Deletions cut 1 base from V and 11 bases from J, with 6 bases between. There are 11 residues in the CDR3. Germline CDR1 is SGHDT and CDR2 is YYEEEE. In DNA, the CDR3 is TGTGCCAGCAGCTTGTCGGGGAAACTGTTTTTT. Its protein is CASSLSGKLFF.

The DNA of the CDR3 is TGTGCCAGCAGCCCCGGTGCCCCCTACGAGCAGTACTTC. Protein: CASSPGAPYEQYF. The chain links TRBV6-2 or TRBV6-3 to TRBJ2-7; unclear D gene. CDR3 length: 13 residues. V dropped 6 bases and J dropped 2 bases, with 11 bases sitting between them. Per the germline V gene, CDR1 is MNHEY and CDR2 is SVGEGT.

This clone was seen a few times. DNA for the CDR3: TGTGCCAGCAGCTTGTGGGGGGGTCTAATGAACACTGAAGCTTTCTTT. It yields the protein CASSLWGGLMNTEAFF. This rearrangement joins TRBV5-4 to TRBJ1-1; possibly TRBD1 for D (5 bases). The CDR3 totals 16 residues. Germline V gene data show CDR1 as SGHNT and CDR2 as YYREEE (reference sequence). V lost 1 base and J lost 0, with 13 bases in between.

The chain carries TRBV28 and TRBJ1-5; 7 positions match TRBD1. Germline V gives CDR1 MDHEN, CDR2 SYDVKM. The CDR3 loop spans 13 amino acids. V was clipped by 3 bases and J by 5 bases; unmatched bases: 1. The CDR3 coding sequence is TGTGCCAGCAGTTTTGACAGGGATCAGCCCCAGCATTTT. Protein product: CASSFDRDQPQHF.

This chain connects TRBV6-4 to TRBJ1-4, with a weak D call TRBD1 (6 bases). The CDR3 has 17 amino acids. Germline CDR1 reads MRHNA; CDR2 reads SNTAGT. V dropped 2 bases and J dropped 3 bases, with 16 bases sitting between them. The CDR3 bases are TGTGCCAGCAGTGACCCCCCAGGGGTAAGTGCTAATGAAAAACTGTTTTTT. Translating gives CASSDPPGVSANEKLFF.